The 30 T cell receptor beta chains in this list originate from one sample, sequenced in a study of T cells in Graves' hyperthyroidism and ophthalmopathy. Researchers took RNA transcripts and amplified the TCR beta CDR3 regions from them. Primed by the HTBI set, a first-round RT-PCR was run on the TCR CDR3. TCRdb reprocessed the multiplex PCR reads with MiXCR, giving one entry per CDR3 protein. The sample holds 640,000 or so distinct CDR3 sequences, 14% seen once. What was sequenced was blood. The receptors derive from a woman aged 18-29 years with Graves' ophthalmopathy.

In this sample, this clonotype turned up many times. This chain connects TRBV5-5 to TRBJ2-3, with 10 bases lining up with TRBD2. Germline-derived CDR1 and CDR2 are SGHKS and YYEKEE (reference sequence). V was pared by 3 bases and J by 2 bases, with 6 bases of the junction left unmatched. This CDR3 has 16 residues. The CDR3, as DNA: TGTGCCAGCAGCTCCGGACTAGCGGTTATCACAGATACGCAGTATTTT. Translated, it gives CASSSGLAVITDTQYF.

This clonotype was picked up many times. The chain recombines TRBV18 with TRBJ2-7, with unresolved D. The CDR3 has 15 amino acids. The germline V gene has CDR1 KGHSH and CDR2 LQKENI. Trimming shortened V by 3 bases and J by 2 bases, and 14 bases separated the two germline ends. The CDR3 loop is CASSPTDSPPYEQYF. CDR3 in DNA: TGTGCCAGCTCACCTACTGATTCCCCACCCTACGAGCAGTACTTC. Based on the CDR3 plus reference TRBV18 and TRBJ2-7, the full variable domain is NAGVMQNPRHLVRRRGQEARLRCSPMKGHSHVYWYRQLPEEGLKFMVYLQKENIIDESGMPKERFSAEFPKEGPSILRIQQVVRGDSAAYFCASSPTDSPPYEQYFGPGTRLTVT.

This clonotype was found a few times. V and J are TRBV11-2 and TRBJ1-1; unclear D gene. Trimming removed 3 bases at V and 4 bases at J, with 9 bases between. The CDR3 contains 13 residues. Germline assignment: CDR1 SGHAT and CDR2 FQNNGV. The CDR3 region is CASSFEWGTEAFF. The CDR3 nucleotides are TGTGCCAGCAGCTTCGAATGGGGCACTGAAGCTTTCTTT.

This clonotype was seen ten or more times. The chain employs TRBV5-1 and TRBJ2-3; 10 bases are a match to TRBD1. CDR1 and CDR2 (germline): SGHRS, YFSETQ. The CDR3 totals 17 residues. V dropped 2 bases and J dropped 3; count of bases not matched to a gene: 9. The CDR3 protein is CASSFVTGTGETDTQYF. CDR3 DNA sequence: TGCGCCAGCAGCTTCGTTACCGGGACAGGGGAAACAGATACGCAGTATTTT.

This chain connects TRBV9 to TRBJ1-5; 9 bases agree with TRBD1. V lost 4 bases to trimming and J lost 4 bases; unmatched junction nucleotides: 9. Germline-derived CDR1 and CDR2 are SGDLS and YYNGEE. This CDR3 comprises 16 residues. The CDR3 loop reads CASSLTGTGRNQPQHF. As DNA, the CDR3 is TGTGCCAGCAGCTTAACCGGGACAGGGCGGAATCAGCCCCAGCATTTT.

This clonotype came up a few times. The genes are TRBV18 and TRBJ2-3; either TRBD1 or TRBD2 may fit D (5 bases each). Germline assignment: CDR1 KGHSH and CDR2 LQKENI. The CDR3 sequence is 16 residues long. Deletions cut 6 bases from V and 5 bases from J, with 21 bases between. The DNA for the CDR3 is TGTGCCAGCTCCCCGGGACGTTCATATGGGCGAGATACGCAGTATTTT. Encoded protein: CASSPGRSYGRDTQYF.

This clonotype was counted ten times or more. The chain uses TRBV27 and TRBJ2-7; no reliable D call. V was shortened by 3 bases and J by 6 bases, with 12 bases between the two germline ends. The germline gives CDR1 MNHEY, CDR2 SMNVEV (reference sequence). The CDR3 is 13 residues long. CDR3 nucleotide sequence: TGTGCCAGCAGTTTTTCTCGGTCTGCCGAGCAGTACTTC. Encoded protein: CASSFSRSAEQYF.

This clonotype was counted ten times or more. The genes are TRBV28 and TRBJ1-1; D uncertain. Germline V gene lookup returns CDR1 MDHEN and CDR2 SYDVKM. The CDR3 has 15 residues. V was pared by 4 bases and J by 0 bases, with 12 bases between. The CDR3: CASSSSTYMNTEAFF. The CDR3, as DNA: TGTGCCAGCAGTTCCTCCACCTACATGAACACTGAAGCTTTCTTT.

J is TRBJ1-2 and V is TRBV4-3; D might be TRBD1 (5 bases). This CDR3 contains 15 residues. Trimming took 1 base from V and 0 from J, leaving 9 bases between them. Germline-derived CDR1 and CDR2 are LGHNA and YSLEER. The CDR3 DNA follows: TGCGCCAGCAGCCAAGTAACAGGAACTAACTATGGCTACACCTTC. Translating it yields CASSQVTGTNYGYTF.

This clonotype was seen at least ten times. The chain combines TRBV20-1 with TRBJ1-5; D might be TRBD1 (5 bases). The length of the CDR3 is 15 residues. V was clipped by 3 bases and J by 3 bases, with 15 bases between them. Germline-derived CDR1 and CDR2 are DFQATT and SNEGSKA (reference sequence). The CDR3 protein is CSARSGEHPNQPQHF. The CDR3 nucleotides are TGCAGTGCTAGGTCGGGGGAGCACCCCAATCAGCCCCAGCATTTT.

V and J are TRBV28 and TRBJ2-5; 7 bases are a match to TRBD1. Trimming removed 6 bases from V and 0 bases from J; junction bases left unmatched: 7. The CDR3 length is 15 residues. CDR1 MDHEN and CDR2 SYDVKM come from the germline V gene. CDR3: CASSLGTDYQETQYF. CDR3 coding DNA: TGTGCCAGCAGCCTCGGGACAGATTACCAAGAGACCCAGTACTTC.

A few counts support this clonotype. The genes are TRBV5-1 and TRBJ2-3; possible D gene TRBD1, 5 bases. Trimming took 2 bases from V and 5 from J, leaving 6 bases between them. Looked up from germline, CDR1 is SGHRS and CDR2 is YFSETQ. This CDR3 contains 12 residues. The CDR3 sequence is CASSFREDTQYF. The CDR3 DNA reads as TGCGCCAGCAGCTTCAGGGAAGATACGCAGTATTTT. Full variable domain (missing parts from reference TRBV5-1 and TRBJ2-3): KAGVTQTPRYLIKTRGQQVTLSCSPISGHRSVSWYQQTPGQGLQFLFEYFSETQRNKGNFPGRFSGRQFSNSRSEMNVSTLELGDSALYLCASSFREDTQYFGPGTRLTVL.

This clonotype was recorded at least ten times. The chain has TRBV12-3 or TRBV12-4 and TRBJ1-1; TRBD1 is a possible D gene (5 bases). V lost 5 bases and J lost 7, with 14 bases in between. This CDR3 has 13 residues. DNA for the CDR3: TGTGCCAGCAGTCGCCAGGGCCCTCTTGAAGCTTTCTTT. It yields the protein CASSRQGPLEAFF.

This clonotype was counted many times. The V and J genes are TRBV10-3 and TRBJ2-1; 8 bases match TRBD2. Per the germline V gene, CDR1 is ENHRY and CDR2 is SYGVKD. The CDR3 loop spans 18 amino acids. Germline trimming cut 0 bases from V and 0 bases from J; bases unmatched to any gene: 7. CDR3 loop: CAISESPGLGGSYNEQFF. The CDR3 region has the DNA TGTGCCATCAGTGAGTCGCCGGGACTAGGGGGCTCCTACAATGAGCAGTTCTTC.

This clonotype was counted ten times or more. The chain carries TRBV12-3 or TRBV12-4 and TRBJ2-5; possibly TRBD2 for D (6 bases). This CDR3 region has 14 residues. Trimming removed 3 bases from V and 5 bases from J, with 13 bases in between. The DNA for the CDR3 is TGTGCCAGCAGTTTGGGGGAGGCTTGGGAGACCCAGTACTTC. It encodes CASSLGEAWETQYF.

This clonotype was seen many times. CDR3 DNA sequence: TGTGCCAGCAGTGATGCGACAGGGGGGGTTTGGGGCAATCAGCCCCAGCATTTT. Translating it yields CASSDATGGVWGNQPQHF. The V gene is TRBV6-1, the J gene TRBJ1-5; TRBD1 matches at 9 bases. V lost 3 bases, J lost 2 bases, and 11 bases stayed unmatched. This CDR3 has 18 amino acids. CDR1 is MNHNS, CDR2 SASEGT, per germline.

Only one count was recorded for this clonotype. This chain links TRBV4-1 with TRBJ2-7, with unresolved D. Germline V gene data show CDR1 as MGHRA and CDR2 as YSYEKL. This CDR3 spans 15 amino acids. V lost 3 bases, J lost 3 bases, and 15 bases lay in between. CDR3 protein: CASSHPPLGSYEQYF. In nucleotides, the CDR3 is TGCGCCAGCAGCCATCCCCCGTTGGGCAGCTACGAGCAGTACTTC.

This clonotype was observed many times. The J gene is TRBJ1-1, the V gene TRBV20-1; D unclear. The CDR3 is made up of 17 amino acids. The V gene lost 0 bases and the J gene lost 1 base, with 18 bases spanning the gap. Germline loops: CDR1 DFQATT, CDR2 SNEGSKA (reference sequence). The CDR3 nucleotides read TGCAGTGCTAGAGATCCCCGGATAGTGAGGACGAACACTGAAGCTTTCTTT. This translates into CSARDPRIVRTNTEAFF.

This clonotype was observed many times. In DNA form, the CDR3 reads TGTGCCAGCAGTGAAGAAGGACAGGTGAACACTGAAGCTTTCTTT. Encoded protein: CASSEEGQVNTEAFF. The rearrangement joins TRBV6-1 to TRBJ1-1; TRBD1 matches 7 bases. J lost 0 bases, V lost 1 base, and 2 bases had no gene match. Germline CDR1 MNHNS, CDR2 SASEGT. The CDR3 sequence is 15 residues long.

The chain has TRBV4-1 and TRBJ1-1; D unresolved. This CDR3 is 15 amino acids long. Germline V lookup: CDR1 MGHRA, CDR2 YSYEKL. Trimming stripped 0 bases from V and 4 bases from J, with 12 bases between. The CDR3 coding sequence is TGCGCCAGCAGCCAAGAGGAAAGGGTGGGCACTGAAGCTTTCTTT. Amino acids: CASSQEERVGTEAFF.

This clonotype was found many times. The gene calls are TRBV11-2 and TRBJ1-1; TRBD1 might be the D (5 bases). The CDR3 runs 15 residues. V lost 0 bases to trimming and J lost 1 base, with 9 bases between them. Germline V gene sequence: CDR1 SGHAT, CDR2 FQNNGV. This chain's CDR3 is CASSLEGRANTEAFF. DNA for the CDR3: TGTGCCAGCAGCTTAGAAGGCAGGGCGAACACTGAAGCTTTCTTT. Variable domain in full (rest from reference TRBV11-2 and TRBJ1-1): EAGVAQSPRYKIIEKRQSVAFWCNPISGHATLYWYQQILGQGPKLLIQFQNNGVVDDSQLPKDRFSAERLKGVDSTLKIQPAKLEDSAVYLCASSLEGRANTEAFFGQGTRLTVV.

About this clonotype itself: A much larger clone differs by one base, so this may be a read error. This chain joins TRBV2 and TRBJ1-1, with D unresolved. Germline V lookup: CDR1 SNHLY, CDR2 FYNNEI. Trimming stripped 3 bases from V and 3 bases from J, with 17 bases between. This CDR3 contains 16 residues. CDR3 coding DNA: TGTGCCAGCAGTGATCTGGAGCTAACCATGGACACTGAAGCTTTCTTT. The encoded protein is CASSDLELTMDTEAFF.

The V gene is TRBV9, the J gene TRBJ2-3, with 13 bases matching TRBD2. The CDR3 is 17 amino acids. Germline V gene sequence: CDR1 SGDLS, CDR2 YYNGEE. Losses at the gene ends were 4 bases for V and 4 bases for J; bases not matched to a gene: 9. The CDR3 protein is CASSSGTSGVFSDTQYF. CDR3 nucleotide sequence: TGTGCCAGCAGCTCCGGGACTAGCGGGGTGTTTTCAGATACGCAGTATTTT.

This CDR3 is CASSFTGDSGNTIYF. CDR3 bases: TGTGCCAGCAGCTTTACAGGGGACTCTGGAAACACCATATATTTT. The chain links TRBV7-9 to TRBJ1-3; 7 bases are a match to TRBD1. V shed 3 bases and J 0 bases; nucleotides not matched to a gene: 2. CDR3 size: 15 residues. Per the germline V gene, CDR1 is SEHNR and CDR2 is FQNEAQ (reference sequence).

This clonotype was counted many times. The chain couples TRBV20-1 to TRBJ2-7; TRBD1 matches at 8 bases. The CDR3 runs to 15 residues. Germline CDR1 is DFQATT and CDR2 is SNEGSKA (reference sequence). V was clipped by 0 bases and J by 0 bases; unmatched bases: 4. CDR3: CSARDGGTGSYEQYF. CDR3 in DNA: TGCAGTGCTAGAGATGGGGGGACAGGCTCCTACGAGCAGTACTTC.

This clonotype turned up a few times. V and J are TRBV9 and TRBJ2-6; TRBD2 might be the D (6 bases). This CDR3 has 19 amino acids. V lost 3 bases and J 0 bases, leaving 19 bases between the germline ends. Germline V gives CDR1 SGDLS, CDR2 YYNGEE. CDR3 in DNA: TGTGCCAGCAGCGCCACGCCCATGGACTATAACTCTGGGGCCAACGTCCTGACTTTC. Protein sequence: CASSATPMDYNSGANVLTF.

Many counts were recorded for this clonotype. The J gene is TRBJ2-7, the V gene TRBV18, with 11 bases identical to TRBD2. The germline CDR1 and CDR2 sequences are KGHSH and LQKENI. CDR3 length: 15 residues. V shed 6 bases and J 3 bases; nucleotides not matched to a gene: 7. The CDR3 sequence: CASSTGTSGRYEQYF. The DNA of the CDR3 is TGTGCCAGCTCCACCGGGACTAGCGGACGCTACGAGCAGTACTTC.

This clonotype appeared many times. The V call is TRBV28, the J call TRBJ2-1, with 7 bases identical to TRBD2. The V gene end was trimmed by 4 bases and the J gene end by 1 base; junction bases not matched to a gene: 7. The CDR3 is 16 amino acids. CDR1 and CDR2 from the germline V gene are MDHEN and SYDVKM. CDR3 sequence: CASSSPPRESYNEQFF. Here the CDR3 DNA reads TGTGCCAGCAGTTCCCCTCCGCGGGAGTCCTACAATGAGCAGTTCTTC.

As concerns this clonotype: An end of the junction does not agree with germline; a read error may underlie this. V usage is TRBV5-6 and J usage is TRBJ2-7; the match to TRBD2 covers 8 bases. This CDR3 has 15 amino acids. In germline, CDR1 is SGHDT, CDR2 YYEEEE. The CDR3: CDSSPGGGTSYEQYF. CDR3 sequence (DNA): TGTGACAGCAGCCCGGGGGGGGGGACATCCTACGAGCAGTACTTC. The complete variable domain, with remaining parts taken from reference TRBV5-6 and TRBJ2-7, reads DAGVTQSPTHLIKTRGQQVTLRCSPKSGHDTVSWYQQALGQGPQFIFQYYEEEERQRGNFPDRFSGHQFPNYSSELNVNALLLGDSALYLCDSSPGGGTSYEQYFGPGTRLTVT.

Ten or more counts support this clonotype. This sequence joins TRBV2 and TRBJ2-3; the match to TRBD2 covers 8 bases. Germline trimming cut 4 bases from V and 2 bases from J; bases unmatched to any gene: 5. Germline V gene data show CDR1 as SNHLY and CDR2 as FYNNEI. CDR3 length: 15 residues. The CDR3 here is CASSVLAGYTDTQYF. In nucleotides, the CDR3 is TGTGCCAGCAGTGTGTTAGCGGGATACACAGATACGCAGTATTTT.